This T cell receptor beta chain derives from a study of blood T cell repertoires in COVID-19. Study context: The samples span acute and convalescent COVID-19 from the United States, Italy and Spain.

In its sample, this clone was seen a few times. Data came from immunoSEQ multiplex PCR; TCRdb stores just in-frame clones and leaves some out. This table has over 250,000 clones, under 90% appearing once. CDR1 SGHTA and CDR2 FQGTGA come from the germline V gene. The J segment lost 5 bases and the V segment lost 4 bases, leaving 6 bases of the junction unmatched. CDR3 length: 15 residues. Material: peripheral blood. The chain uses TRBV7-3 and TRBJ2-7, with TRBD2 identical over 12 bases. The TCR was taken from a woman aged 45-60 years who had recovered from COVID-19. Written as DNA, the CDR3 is TGTGCCAGCAGCTCGACTAGCGGGAGAAAGGACGAGCAGTACTTC. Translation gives CASSSTSGRKDEQYF.